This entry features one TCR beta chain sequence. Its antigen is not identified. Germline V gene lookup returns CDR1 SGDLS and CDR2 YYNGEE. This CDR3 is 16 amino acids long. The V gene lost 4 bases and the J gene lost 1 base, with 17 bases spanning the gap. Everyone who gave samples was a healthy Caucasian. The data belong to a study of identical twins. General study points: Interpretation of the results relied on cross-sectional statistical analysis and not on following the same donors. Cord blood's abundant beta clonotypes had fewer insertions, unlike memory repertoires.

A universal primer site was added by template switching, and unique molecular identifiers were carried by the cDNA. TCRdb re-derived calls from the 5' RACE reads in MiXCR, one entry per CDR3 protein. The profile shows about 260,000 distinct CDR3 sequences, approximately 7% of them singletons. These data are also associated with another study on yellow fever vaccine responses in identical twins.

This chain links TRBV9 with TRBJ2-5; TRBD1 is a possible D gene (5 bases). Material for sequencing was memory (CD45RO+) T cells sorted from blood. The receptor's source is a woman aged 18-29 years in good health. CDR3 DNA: TGTGCCAGCAGCTGGGGCAGGAGACACTTCCAAGAGACCCAGTACTTC. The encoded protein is CASSWGRRHFQETQYF.